This T cell receptor (beta chain) came from a study of blood T cell repertoires in COVID-19. Study details: Samples taken during acute and convalescent COVID-19 were collected in the United States, Italy and Spain. Sources were T cells, B-cell-depleted T cells, or PBMCs; the material itself was cDNA or gDNA.

With 0 bases removed from V and 7 bases from J, the gap between germline ends came to 6 bases. The CDR3 has 12 amino acids. Germline V gives CDR1 SGHNT, CDR2 YENEEA. This clone was seen only once. In the authors' methods: Scientists estimated how many nucleated cells there were by amplifying reference gene primers. Method: immunoSEQ multiplex PCR; TCRdb's copy keeps in-frame clones and lacks some. Clonal size and the V and J genes are those of that table, whereas D and trimming came from the DNA. There are approximately 140,000 clones in the sample; 84% occur only once, and 1.4% lies in the top ten. The TCR sequence derives from a man aged 55-75 years with acute or convalescent COVID-19. The source material was peripheral blood. The chain has TRBV11-3 and TRBJ2-5, with D perhaps matching TRBD2 (5 bases). The CDR3 DNA sequence: TGTGCCAGCAGCTTAGATGGAGGGACCCAGTACTTC. Protein product: CASSLDGGTQYF.